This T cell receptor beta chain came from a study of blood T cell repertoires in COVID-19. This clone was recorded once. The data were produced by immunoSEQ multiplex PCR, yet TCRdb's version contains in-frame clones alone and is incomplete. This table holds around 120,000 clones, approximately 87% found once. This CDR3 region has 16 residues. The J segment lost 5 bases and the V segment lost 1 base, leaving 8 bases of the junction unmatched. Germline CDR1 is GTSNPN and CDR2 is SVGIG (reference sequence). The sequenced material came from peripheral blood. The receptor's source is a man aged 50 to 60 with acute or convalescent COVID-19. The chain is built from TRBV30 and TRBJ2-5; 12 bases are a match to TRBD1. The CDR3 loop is CAWSGGTGGYGETQYF. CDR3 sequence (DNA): TGTGCCTGGAGTGGGGGGACAGGGGGCTATGGGGAGACCCAGTACTTC.